This T cell receptor beta chain came from a study of blood T cell repertoires in COVID-19. In the authors' workflow: Reference gene primer amplification in the assay estimated nucleated cell counts. Profiling relied on immunoSEQ multiplex PCR, and the TCRdb table lists in-frame clones only, not all of them. That table gives V, J and clone size, and the DNA gave D and trimming. This table holds approximately 220,000 clones, 65% to 85% found once. Residents of 24 US areas, aged about 18 to 95 years, made up the participants. Cohort 3 donors were reported recovered after two negative PCRs, clearance, or symptom resolution. The CDR3 runs to 18 residues. V lost 0 bases, J lost 4 bases, and 20 bases lay in between. Germline lookup yields CDR1 SGHRS and CDR2 YFSETQ.

The chain carries TRBV5-1 and TRBJ2-1; no reliable D call. Input material: PBMCs or T cells enriched from blood (not recorded which). The source of this sequence is a woman in her 40s who had recovered from COVID-19. The DNA for the CDR3 is TGCGCCAGCAGCTTGGCAGTGCGGCAGACCTTCTTTTACAATGAGCAGTTCTTC. Translation: CASSLAVRQTFFYNEQFF.